Listed below are T cell receptor beta chains from one sample, sequenced in a study of a mutant IDH1 vaccine in newly diagnosed glioma. Sequencing used immunoSEQ multiplex PCR; TCRdb keeps in-frame clones, though not all of them. The table lists 70,000 to 100,000 clones, roughly nine tenths of them singletons. Antigens for these TCRs are unknown. The sequences come from PBMCs, collected from a glioma patient whose treatment included an IDH1 peptide vaccine. The receptors shown here come from a woman aged 45-59 years with glioma. Each CDR3 is given with its conserved first and last residue. A D gene is named only where the DNA matches it firmly. For some rows the clone size is stated as once, few or many, or as a class when expanded; others skip it.

J gene: TRBJ2-7
clone size: -
V gene: TRBV11-3
D gene: -
CDR3 protein: CASSLEGRAYEQYF
CDR3 DNA: TGTGCCAGCAGCTTGGAAGGCAGAGCATACGAGCAGTACTTC

J gene: TRBJ2-1
clone size: -
V gene: TRBV30
D gene: -
CDR3 protein: CAWRVSGYNEQFF
CDR3 DNA: TGTGCCTGGAGGGTGTCAGGGTACAATGAGCAGTTCTTC

J gene: TRBJ1-5
clone size: once
V gene: TRBV7-8
D gene: TRBD1
CDR3 protein: CASSLVRGEGADQPQHF
CDR3 DNA: TGTGCCAGTAGCTTAGTTAGGGGGGAGGGGGCCGATCAGCCCCAGCATTTT

J gene: TRBJ2-6
clone size: -
V gene: TRBV2
D gene: -
CDR3 protein: CASRDRSSGANVLTF
CDR3 DNA: TGTGCCAGCCGGGACCGGAGCTCTGGGGCCAACGTCCTGACTTTC

J gene: TRBJ2-7
clone size: -
V gene: TRBV28
D gene: TRBD1
CDR3 protein: CASIRTGEPYEQYF
CDR3 DNA: TGTGCCAGCATCAGGACAGGGGAGCCCTACGAGCAGTACTTC

J gene: TRBJ1-4
clone size: -
V gene: TRBV4-2
D gene: TRBD1
CDR3 protein: CASSSRTGNEKLFF
CDR3 DNA: TGTGCCAGCAGCAGTCGGACAGGGAATGAAAAACTGTTTTTT

J gene: TRBJ2-1
clone size: -
V gene: TRBV7-3
D gene: -
CDR3 protein: CASSLTQGGAHEQFF
CDR3 DNA: TGTGCCAGCAGCTTAACACAGGGCGGGGCCCATGAGCAGTTCTTC

J gene: TRBJ2-7
clone size: -
V gene: TRBV4-1
D gene: TRBD2
CDR3 protein: CASSQELASHEQYF
CDR3 DNA: TGCGCCAGCAGCCAAGAACTAGCGTCGCACGAGCAGTACTTC

J gene: TRBJ2-7
clone size: -
V gene: TRBV9
D gene: -
CDR3 protein: CASSVGQAKTYEQYF
CDR3 DNA: TGTGCCAGCAGCGTAGGACAGGCAAAAACCTACGAGCAGTACTTC

J gene: TRBJ1-3
clone size: -
V gene: TRBV5-1
D gene: -
CDR3 protein: CASSLEGLLSGNTIYF
CDR3 DNA: TGCGCCAGCAGCTTGGAAGGCCTTCTCTCTGGAAACACCATATATTTT

J gene: TRBJ2-7
clone size: -
V gene: TRBV5-1
D gene: -
CDR3 protein: CVSRATAGVDEQYF
CDR3 DNA: TGCGTCAGCCGGGCCACCGCCGGGGTAGACGAGCAGTACTTC

J gene: TRBJ1-4
clone size: -
V gene: TRBV7-9
D gene: TRBD1
CDR3 protein: CASSRQGDSEKLFF
CDR3 DNA: TGTGCCAGCAGCCGACAGGGAGACTCTGAAAAACTGTTTTTT

J gene: TRBJ2-1
clone size: -
V gene: TRBV15
D gene: TRBD2
CDR3 protein: CATSRPGRANEQFF
CDR3 DNA: TGTGCCACCAGCAGACCAGGGAGGGCGAATGAGCAGTTCTTC

J gene: TRBJ2-1
clone size: -
V gene: TRBV4-2
D gene: TRBD2
CDR3 protein: CASSLGLANEQFF
CDR3 DNA: TGTGCCAGCAGCCTGGGACTAGCGAATGAGCAGTTCTTC

J gene: TRBJ1-4
clone size: -
V gene: TRBV12-5
D gene: -
CDR3 protein: CASGLVQGDNEKLFF
CDR3 DNA: TGTGCTAGTGGTTTGGTACAGGGAGATAATGAAAAACTGTTTTTT

J gene: TRBJ2-7
clone size: -
V gene: TRBV7-8
D gene: TRBD2
CDR3 protein: CASRREGVWYEQYF
CDR3 DNA: TGTGCCAGCCGCCGGGAGGGGGTCTGGTACGAGCAGTACTTC

J gene: TRBJ2-7
clone size: -
V gene: TRBV29-1
D gene: -
CDR3 protein: CSVRRDGGLGEQYF
CDR3 DNA: TGCAGCGTTCGACGGGACGGGGGTTTAGGGGAGCAGTACTTC

J gene: TRBJ1-2
clone size: -
V gene: TRBV27
D gene: -
CDR3 protein: CASSPPGRVGGYTF
CDR3 DNA: TGTGCCAGCAGCCCACCGGGCAGGGTCGGTGGCTACACCTTC

J gene: TRBJ2-1
clone size: once
V gene: TRBV7-9
D gene: -
CDR3 protein: CASSLVRVDEQFF
CDR3 DNA: TGTGCCAGCAGCTTGGTCAGGGTGGATGAGCAGTTCTTC

J gene: TRBJ2-3
clone size: -
V gene: TRBV7-3
D gene: -
CDR3 protein: CASSLKGPPDTQYF
CDR3 DNA: TGTGCCAGCAGCTTAAAGGGGCCCCCAGATACGCAGTATTTT

J gene: TRBJ1-2
clone size: -
V gene: TRBV7-9
D gene: TRBD1
CDR3 protein: CASSPRPGTGLDGYTF
CDR3 DNA: TGTGCCAGCAGCCCCCGTCCCGGGACAGGGTTGGATGGCTACACCTTC

J gene: TRBJ2-1
clone size: -
V gene: TRBV5-1
D gene: TRBD2
CDR3 protein: CASSPRLAGRAYNEQFF
CDR3 DNA: TGCGCCAGCAGCCCCCGACTAGCGGGAAGGGCCTACAATGAGCAGTTCTTC